These 14 T cell receptor beta chains originate from one sample sequenced in a study of blood T cell repertoires in COVID-19 (dated by TCRdb to about 2020). Libraries were prepared through the immunoSEQ multiplex PCR assay. In TCRdb, the immuneACCESS table is reduced to in-frame sequences with V and J assigned. These tables do not hold every clone; where another copy was compared, an unresolved V gene accounts for under half, and the others remain unexplained. The sample records about 130,000 clones, about 86% of which are singletons. Of the sample, 3% to 3.5% falls within the top ten clones. Sequences were obtained from peripheral blood. These receptors all stem from a woman aged 80 or over with acute or convalescent COVID-19.

This clone appeared a few times. The rearrangement joins TRBV6-5 to TRBJ2-2; 7 bases align to TRBD1. Trimming cost V 7 bases and J 2 bases; bases outside gene matches: 7. Germline V gene lookup returns CDR1 MNHEY and CDR2 SVGAGI. The CDR3 is 15 amino acids. The CDR3 region is CASITGQLNTGELFF. The CDR3 coding sequence is TGTGCCAGCATCACGGGACAGCTCAACACCGGGGAGCTGTTTTTT.

The genes are TRBV6-6 and TRBJ1-6; weak D call: TRBD1 (6 bases). From germline, CDR1 is MNHNY and CDR2 SVGAGI (reference sequence). The germline V and J ends were trimmed by 0 bases and 9 bases, with 15 bases remaining between them. The length of the CDR3 is 16 residues. The CDR3 sequence: CASSYSRGEGSSPLHF. The CDR3, as DNA: TGTGCCAGCAGTTACTCCAGGGGCGAGGGTAGTTCACCCCTCCACTTT.

The chain couples TRBV5-4 to TRBJ1-4; D may be TRBD1 (6 bases). CDR1 is SGHNT and CDR2 is YYREEE in the germline V gene (reference sequence). V lost 2 bases and J lost 8, with 13 bases in between. The CDR3 runs 14 residues. The CDR3 is CASSFPGQGEKLFF. CDR3 in DNA: TGTGCCAGCAGCTTTCCGGGACAAGGGGAAAAACTGTTTTTT. Variable domain in full (rest from reference TRBV5-4 and TRBJ1-4): ETGVTQSPTHLIKTRGQQVTLRCSSQSGHNTVSWYQQALGQGPQFIFQYYREEENGRGNFPPRFSGLQFPNYSSELNVNALELDDSALYLCASSFPGQGEKLFFGSGTQLSVL.

The chain employs TRBV11-2 and TRBJ2-1; TRBD2 agrees at 9 bases. This CDR3 contains 14 residues. V was pared by 0 bases and J by 12 bases, with 6 bases of the junction left unmatched. Germline V gene data show CDR1 as SGHAT and CDR2 as FQNNGV. CDR3 sequence: CASSLDRLAGWQFF. CDR3 DNA: TGTGCCAGCAGCTTAGATCGGCTAGCGGGGTGGCAGTTCTTC.

The chain recombines TRBV29-1 with TRBJ1-2; D is possibly TRBD1 (5 bases). V lost 3 bases and J 2 bases, leaving 10 bases between the germline ends. The CDR3 spans 13 residues. Germline CDR1 and CDR2: SQVTM and ANQGSEA. The CDR3 DNA sequence: TGCAGCGTTGACTACAGGACCAACTATGGCTACACCTTC. Its protein product is CSVDYRTNYGYTF. Supplemented by reference TRBV29-1 and TRBJ1-2, the full variable domain reads SAVISQKPSRDICQRGTSLTIQCQVDSQVTMMFWYRQQPGQSLTLIATANQGSEATYESGFVIDKFPISRPNLTFSTLTVSNMSPEDSSIYLCSVDYRTNYGYTFGSGTRLTVV.

DNA of the CDR3: TGTGCCAGCAGCGTGGGGCCTAGTACAGATACGCAGTATTTT. Translation: CASSVGPSTDTQYF. The chain is built from TRBV5-4 and TRBJ2-3; TRBD1 might be the D (5 bases). In germline, CDR1 is SGHNT, CDR2 YYREEE (reference sequence). The CDR3 spans 14 residues. Deletions cut 4 bases from V and 3 bases from J, with 12 bases between.

The rearrangement joins TRBV9 to TRBJ2-7; perhaps TRBD2 as D (5 bases). V was cut by 4 bases and J by 2 bases, with 16 bases left in between. Looked up from germline, CDR1 is SGDLS and CDR2 is YYNGEE. The CDR3 runs 15 residues. The CDR3 nucleotides are TGTGCCAGCAGCCGCCAGGCAGAGCGGACCTACGAGCAGTACTTC. It is translated as CASSRQAERTYEQYF. Supplemented by reference TRBV9 and TRBJ2-7, the full variable domain reads DSGVTQTPKHLITATGQRVTLRCSPRSGDLSVYWYQQSLDQGLQFLIQYYNGEERAKGNILERFSAQQFPDLHSELNLSSLELGDSALYFCASSRQAERTYEQYFGPGTRLTVT.

The rearrangement joins TRBV13 to TRBJ2-2; 13 bases line up with TRBD2. V lost 4 bases and J lost 5; bases outside the gene matches: 4. Germline loops: CDR1 PRHDT, CDR2 FYEKMQ (reference sequence). CDR3 length equals 16 residues. CDR3 nucleotide sequence: TGTGCCAGCAGCTCCAGGACTAGCGGGGGAACCGGGGAGCTGTTTTTT. It yields the protein CASSSRTSGGTGELFF.

This clone was observed a single time. CDR3 nucleotides: TGTGCCAGCAGTCGACTAGCGGGGGGGACCCCCTACGAGCAGTACTTC. It is translated as CASSRLAGGTPYEQYF. The chain has TRBV5-6 and TRBJ2-7; 14 bases fit TRBD2. Germline lookup yields CDR1 SGHDT and CDR2 YYEEEE. V was clipped by 5 bases and J by 2 bases; unmatched bases: 6. The CDR3 loop spans 16 amino acids.

The rearrangement uses TRBV30 and TRBJ1-2; D is uncertain. Germline CDR1 GTSNPN, CDR2 SVGIG (reference sequence). V lost 7 bases, J lost 8 bases, and 20 bases lay in between. The CDR3 runs 13 residues. The CDR3 bases are TGTGCCTTGGTGGGAGCGGTGCGTAGCGGCTACACCTTC. Translated: CALVGAVRSGYTF.

V is TRBV15 and J is TRBJ1-1; 8 bases are shared with TRBD1. Unmatched junction bases numbered 10, after V lost 7 bases and J lost 3 bases. The CDR3 is made up of 15 amino acids. Germline CDR1 LNHNV, CDR2 YYDKDF (reference sequence). DNA for the CDR3: TGTGCCACCAAAGGACAGGGACATCAGGACACTGAAGCTTTCTTT. Residues: CATKGQGHQDTEAFF. Looking up the rest from reference TRBV15 and TRBJ1-1 gives the full variable domain: DAMVIQNPRYQVTQFGKPVTLSCSQTLNHNVMYWYQQKSSQAPKLLFHYYDKDFNNEADTPDNFQSRRPNTSFCFLDIRSPGLGDTAMYLCATKGQGHQDTEAFFGQGTRLTVV.

The chain joins TRBV6-2 or TRBV6-3 to TRBJ1-1; possibly TRBD1 for D (6 bases). Germline V gene lookup returns CDR1 MNHEY and CDR2 SVGEGT. V lost 5 bases and J lost 10, with 17 bases in between. The CDR3 consists of 13 residues. As DNA, the CDR3 is TGTGCCAGCAGTCGCCTATCAGGGGATGTAGCTTTCTTT. This encodes CASSRLSGDVAFF.

This chain uses TRBV7-2 with TRBJ1-6; TRBD1 is a possible D gene (6 bases). CDR3 length: 15 residues. The V end was cut by 2 bases, the J end by 8 bases, with 13 bases between. Germline V lookup: CDR1 SGHTA, CDR2 FQGNSA. The DNA of the CDR3 is TGTGCCAGCAGCTTACGTTCAGGGGCCCATTCACCCCTCCACTTT. Encoded protein: CASSLRSGAHSPLHF.

The chain recombines TRBV6-1 with TRBJ2-3; 8 nucleotides match TRBD1. Losses at the gene ends were 2 bases for V and 4 bases for J; bases not matched to a gene: 14. Germline-derived CDR1 and CDR2 are MNHNS and SASEGT. The CDR3 spans 18 residues. CDR3 in DNA: TGTGCCAGCAGTGAAAAATCGTGGGGGACAGGAGGCCCAGATACGCAGTATTTT. Translating gives CASSEKSWGTGGPDTQYF.